These T cell receptor beta chains were read from a single sample in a study of technical replicates of blood from several donors. Generated by immunoSEQ multiplex PCR, the TCRdb table keeps only in-frame clones and is missing some. The table includes tens of thousands of clones, about 96% detected once. The specimen sequenced was T cells isolated from PBMCs. The receptor source for this set is a human donor in good health. Each CDR3 is given without its conserved first and last residue. The D gene is left open where the match is weak.

V gene: TRBV10-1; D gene: TRBD2; J gene: TRBJ2-5; CDR3 protein: ASSVTSGRHETQY
V gene: TRBV5-4; D gene: NA; J gene: TRBJ2-5; CDR3 protein: ASSLEGRGQETQY
V gene: TRBV30; D gene: TRBD2; J gene: TRBJ2-1; CDR3 protein: AWSAGTSVGGNEQF
V gene: TRBV5-6; D gene: NA; J gene: TRBJ2-3; CDR3 protein: ASSLVFGFGDTQY
V gene: TRBV7-9; D gene: TRBD2; J gene: TRBJ2-5; CDR3 protein: ASSPGELAASYQETQY
V gene: TRBV27; D gene: TRBD1; J gene: TRBJ2-6; CDR3 protein: ASSAPGQGGYGANVLT
V gene: TRBV9; D gene: NA; J gene: TRBJ2-2; CDR3 protein: ASSVEGHGELF
V gene: TRBV9; D gene: NA; J gene: TRBJ2-1; CDR3 protein: ASSVYGGDNEQF
V gene: TRBV14; D gene: TRBD2; J gene: TRBJ2-4; CDR3 protein: ASSPGTSGRNIQY
V gene: TRBV25-1; D gene: TRBD2; J gene: TRBJ2-7; CDR3 protein: ASSTSGYEQY
V gene: TRBV5-4; D gene: NA; J gene: TRBJ1-2; CDR3 protein: ASSLGTAYGYT
V gene: TRBV5-1; D gene: TRBD1; J gene: TRBJ1-1; CDR3 protein: ASSLRGQVTEAF
V gene: TRBV28; D gene: NA; J gene: TRBJ1-2; CDR3 protein: ASLEVNYGYT
V gene: TRBV5-1; D gene: NA; J gene: TRBJ1-1; CDR3 protein: ASSTRTAANTEAF
V gene: TRBV30; D gene: NA; J gene: TRBJ2-1; CDR3 protein: AWSRSSYNEQF
V gene: TRBV28; D gene: NA; J gene: TRBJ1-5; CDR3 protein: ASSLYFRPDRRFEQPQH
V gene: TRBV2; D gene: TRBD1; J gene: TRBJ2-7; CDR3 protein: ASSEAVGQGALWVSYEQY
V gene: TRBV4-3; D gene: TRBD1; J gene: TRBJ1-2; CDR3 protein: ASSQDGTGGPGYT
V gene: TRBV18; D gene: TRBD1; J gene: TRBJ2-7; CDR3 protein: ASSPGQGAVEQY
V gene: TRBV19; D gene: NA; J gene: TRBJ2-1; CDR3 protein: ASGPPSYNEQF
V gene: TRBV28; D gene: TRBD2; J gene: TRBJ2-1; CDR3 protein: ASSYYLAGTSGMDEQF
V gene: TRBV7-6; D gene: TRBD2; J gene: TRBJ2-3; CDR3 protein: ASSYGLAGVWGTDTQY
V gene: TRBV4-1; D gene: NA; J gene: TRBJ2-3; CDR3 protein: ASSLQGLSSTDTQY
V gene: TRBV11-3; D gene: TRBD2; J gene: TRBJ2-1; CDR3 protein: ASSLALAGAAYNEQF
V gene: TRBV6-1; D gene: TRBD1; J gene: TRBJ1-5; CDR3 protein: ASSDPGQGIGNQPQH
V gene: TRBV6-4; D gene: TRBD2; J gene: TRBJ2-3; CDR3 protein: ASSDSSGIFLSDTQY
V gene: TRBV4-1; D gene: TRBD1; J gene: TRBJ2-2; CDR3 protein: ASSQDPDRETGELF
V gene: TRBV7-9; D gene: NA; J gene: TRBJ2-3; CDR3 protein: ASSSGEGRRRSTDTQY
V gene: TRBV6-5; D gene: TRBD1; J gene: TRBJ1-2; CDR3 protein: ASSGTGGAYRYT
V gene: TRBV28; D gene: NA; J gene: TRBJ2-7; CDR3 protein: ASSSATLYEQY
V gene: TRBV6-5; D gene: TRBD2; J gene: TRBJ2-1; CDR3 protein: ASSTSGISYNEQF
V gene: TRBV11-1; D gene: TRBD2; J gene: TRBJ2-7; CDR3 protein: ASRRGGTGTAEQY
V gene: TRBV6-9; D gene: TRBD2; J gene: TRBJ2-3; CDR3 protein: ASSSPREGLDTQY
V gene: TRBV5-4; D gene: NA; J gene: TRBJ1-2; CDR3 protein: ASSLSEYGYT
V gene: TRBV28; D gene: NA; J gene: TRBJ1-4; CDR3 protein: ASSSPQGSRGEKLF
V gene: TRBV4-3; D gene: TRBD2; J gene: TRBJ2-7; CDR3 protein: ASSQGTSGRASYEQY
V gene: TRBV10-3; D gene: NA; J gene: TRBJ2-7; CDR3 protein: ATRTDSYEQY
V gene: TRBV5-1; D gene: NA; J gene: TRBJ2-5; CDR3 protein: ASSYNSQETQY
V gene: TRBV6-1; D gene: TRBD2; J gene: TRBJ2-7; CDR3 protein: ASSEALLAGVGEQY
V gene: TRBV4-2; D gene: NA; J gene: TRBJ2-7; CDR3 protein: ASSHDPNSYEQY
V gene: TRBV30; D gene: TRBD2; J gene: TRBJ2-7; CDR3 protein: AWSPGLADPEQY
V gene: TRBV5-6; D gene: NA; J gene: TRBJ2-7; CDR3 protein: ASSSLTVSYEQY
V gene: TRBV12-5; D gene: NA; J gene: TRBJ2-1; CDR3 protein: ASGLPPRTDNNEQF
V gene: TRBV5-1; D gene: NA; J gene: TRBJ1-4; CDR3 protein: ASSLAENEKLF
V gene: TRBV7-6; D gene: NA; J gene: TRBJ2-5; CDR3 protein: ASSPTTNRGETQY
V gene: TRBV21-1; D gene: NA; J gene: TRBJ1-2; CDR3 protein: ASSKPFRGGWYGYT
V gene: TRBV4-3; D gene: NA; J gene: TRBJ1-1; CDR3 protein: ASSSTIQGSEAF
V gene: TRBV30; D gene: NA; J gene: TRBJ1-2; CDR3 protein: AWSEGYYGYT
V gene: TRBV6-5; D gene: NA; J gene: TRBJ2-7; CDR3 protein: ASSYLESCEQY
V gene: TRBV10-3; D gene: TRBD1; J gene: TRBJ2-3; CDR3 protein: AVDRGRSTDTQY
V gene: TRBV29-1; D gene: NA; J gene: TRBJ1-5; CDR3 protein: SVVREGQPQH
V gene: TRBV6-4; D gene: TRBD1; J gene: TRBJ2-1; CDR3 protein: ASSGGTANEQF
V gene: TRBV1; D gene: NA; J gene: TRBJ1-3; CDR3 protein: TSRRVSGVSGNTIY
V gene: TRBV4-3; D gene: NA; J gene: TRBJ2-2; CDR3 protein: ASSRTHTGELF